The source of this T cell receptor (beta chain) is a study of blood T cell repertoires in COVID-19. The assay was immunoSEQ multiplex PCR, and TCRdb's table has in-frame clones only and misses some. The table lists 250,000 or so clones, 86% of them singletons. The source is a man aged 60-69 years with acute or convalescent COVID-19. The sequencing input was peripheral blood.

CDR3: CSVEDQGFRDSSSNEQFF. The CDR3 DNA reads as TGCAGCGTTGAAGATCAAGGTTTCCGGGACAGTTCTTCCAATGAGCAGTTCTTC. V gene TRBV29-1 combines with J gene TRBJ2-1; TRBD1 agrees at 7 bases. CDR1 and CDR2 from the germline V gene are SQVTM and ANQGSEA. This CDR3 spans 18 amino acids. V gave up 0 bases and J gave up 6 bases; unmatched junction bases: 17.